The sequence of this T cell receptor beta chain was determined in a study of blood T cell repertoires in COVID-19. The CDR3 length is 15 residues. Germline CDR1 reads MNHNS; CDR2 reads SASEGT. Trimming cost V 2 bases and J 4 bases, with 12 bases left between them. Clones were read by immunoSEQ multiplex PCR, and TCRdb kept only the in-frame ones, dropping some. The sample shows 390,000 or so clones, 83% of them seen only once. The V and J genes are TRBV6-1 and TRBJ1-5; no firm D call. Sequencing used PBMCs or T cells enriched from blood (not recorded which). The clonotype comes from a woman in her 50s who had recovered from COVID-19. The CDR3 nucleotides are TGTGCCAGCAGTGAAATGAGGGTAGGTAATCAGCCCCAGCATTTT. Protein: CASSEMRVGNQPQHF.